A selection of T cell receptor beta chains follows, all from one sample in a study of blood T cell repertoires in COVID-19. Clones were sequenced by immunoSEQ multiplex PCR, and TCRdb holds only the in-frame ones, with some missing. Found here are about 140,000 clones, approximately 83% of them singletons; the top ten hold under 9.5%. Specimen: peripheral blood. Receptor source: a human donor in a cohort sampled during active COVID-19. Each CDR3 is given with its conserved first and last residue. D genes are given only for firm matches. The size entry is marked missing in some rows and otherwise reads once, few, many or a size class.

d_call,j_call,v_call,clone_size,cdr3_nt,cdr3_aa
NA,TRBJ2-5,TRBV12-2,few,TGTGCAAGTCGCTTACTAGCGGGGGGTCAAGAGACCCAGTACTTC,CASRLLAGGQETQYF
NA,TRBJ1-1,TRBV3-1/TRBV3-2,NA,TGTGCCAGCAGCCAAGTCGGTCGTGAAGCTTTCTTT,CASSQVGREAFF
NA,TRBJ1-4,TRBV19,NA,TGTGCCAGTAGTACCCGGTCCCGGGAAAAACTGTTTTTT,CASSTRSREKLFF
NA,TRBJ1-2,TRBV20-1,NA,TGCAGTGCTAGTGGTCAGAACTATGGCTACACCTTC,CSASGQNYGYTF
NA,TRBJ1-4,TRBV9,once,TGTGCCAGCAGCCCTCAAGGACACGGGACTAATGAAAAACTGTTTTTT,CASSPQGHGTNEKLFF
TRBD1,TRBJ2-1,TRBV11-3,NA,TGTGCCAGCAGCTTAGGTTCCCCAGGGGGTTTCGATGAGCAGTTCTTC,CASSLGSPGGFDEQFF
NA,TRBJ1-1,TRBV6-2/TRBV6-3,once,TGTGCCAGCAGTCCCGGCCTTCTGACTACTACAGAGAACACTGAAGCTTTCTTT,CASSPGLLTTTENTEAFF
TRBD2,TRBJ2-3,TRBV18,NA,TGTGCCAGCTCACCGCTGTTAGCGGGGGGGGATACGCAGTATTTT,CASSPLLAGGDTQYF
TRBD1,TRBJ2-5,TRBV27,once,TGTGCCAGCAGTTTATTGAAGGGGGCGGGTAGAGAGACCCAGTACTTC,CASSLLKGAGRETQYF
NA,TRBJ2-5,TRBV19,few,TGTGCCAGTAGTATTACGGCAGGGCAAGAGACCCAGTACTTC,CASSITAGQETQYF
TRBD1,TRBJ1-2,TRBV9,NA,TGTGCCAGCAGCGTAGTTGTCTACAGGGGATACTATGGCTACACCTTC,CASSVVVYRGYYGYTF
TRBD1,TRBJ1-5,TRBV5-8,few,TGTGCCAGCAGCTTACGGACAGGCTATAGCAATCAGCCCCAGCATTTT,CASSLRTGYSNQPQHF
NA,TRBJ2-7,TRBV28,NA,TGTGCCAGCAGTGTCTACAGCTACGAGCAGTACTTC,CASSVYSYEQYF
NA,TRBJ2-1,TRBV9,NA,TGTGCCAGCAGCGTACTAGCGAACAATGAGCAGTTCTTC,CASSVLANNEQFF
TRBD1,TRBJ1-3,TRBV7-2,NA,TGTGCCAGCAGCCCCCAATTGACAGGGCTCTCTGGAAACACCATATATTTT,CASSPQLTGLSGNTIYF
NA,TRBJ2-7,TRBV15,NA,TGTGCCACCAGCAGAGATTTGGCAGGGTACGAGCAGTACTTC,CATSRDLAGYEQYF
NA,TRBJ2-5,TRBV29-1,NA,TGCAGCTTGAGGGCGGGGCCGGAGACCCAGTACTTC,CSLRAGPETQYF
TRBD2,TRBJ2-5,TRBV5-8,NA,TGTGCCAGCAGCTTGGCTAGCGGGGTGATGGGAGAGACCCAGTACTTC,CASSLASGVMGETQYF
NA,TRBJ1-1,TRBV7-2,NA,TGTGCCAGCAGCTTAGCGCGTCCAGGCCGACGAACATCTGAAGCTTTCTTT,CASSLARPGRRTSEAFF
NA,TRBJ2-7,TRBV12-5,NA,TGTGCTAGTGGTTTGAGTTACGGCTCCTACGAGCAGTACTTC,CASGLSYGSYEQYF
NA,TRBJ1-5,TRBV7-9,NA,TGTGCCAGCAGCTTAGTCGTCTCGGTCTCTAGCAATCAGCCCCAGCATTTT,CASSLVVSVSSNQPQHF
NA,TRBJ2-4,TRBV2,NA,TGTGCCAGCATCCCTCCAACCGGGGGGCCCAAAAACATTCAGTACTTC,CASIPPTGGPKNIQYF
TRBD1,TRBJ2-5,TRBV6-5,NA,TGTGCCAGCAGTTCTACAGGGGGCGAGTGGGAGACCCAGTACTTC,CASSSTGGEWETQYF
NA,TRBJ1-1,TRBV7-9,NA,TGTGCCAGCAGCTTGAGCAGGGTTGACACTGAAGCTTTCTTT,CASSLSRVDTEAFF
TRBD1,TRBJ2-3,TRBV19,once,TGTGCCAGTAGTTCCGGACAGGGACGCACAGATACGCAGTATTTT,CASSSGQGRTDTQYF
NA,TRBJ2-3,TRBV11-2,NA,TGTGCCAGCAGCTTAGATAGGGGGGATACGCAGTATTTT,CASSLDRGDTQYF
NA,TRBJ2-3,TRBV7-2,NA,TGTGCCAGCAGCTTCCGCTCGGGGTCTGGCACAGATACGCAGTATTTT,CASSFRSGSGTDTQYF
NA,TRBJ1-2,TRBV19,NA,TGTGCCAGTAGTATAGGGCAGGGCGGTCGTGGCTACACCTTC,CASSIGQGGRGYTF
TRBD1,TRBJ2-7,TRBV5-4,NA,TGTGCCACCCAGACAGGGGGCTCCTACGAGCAGTACTTC,CATQTGGSYEQYF
NA,TRBJ2-6,TRBV12-3/TRBV12-4,NA,TGTGCCAGCAGTCCATGGGCCAACGTCCTGACTTTC,CASSPWANVLTF
TRBD1,TRBJ1-2,TRBV6-5,NA,TGTGCCAGCAGTTACCGGGACAGCTATGGCTACACCTTC,CASSYRDSYGYTF
TRBD2,TRBJ2-3,TRBV5-1,NA,TGCGCCAGCAGCAGCGGCGGGGGGTACGCAGATACGCAGTATTTT,CASSSGGGYADTQYF
TRBD1,TRBJ2-5,TRBV19,NA,TGTGCCAGTAGTCCCAGACAGGGGGCGTGGGAGACCCAGTACTTC,CASSPRQGAWETQYF
NA,TRBJ1-6,TRBV12-3/TRBV12-4,NA,TGTGCCAGCAGTTTTAGTAATTCACCCCTCCACTTT,CASSFSNSPLHF
NA,TRBJ1-1,TRBV18,NA,TGTGCCAGCCACATGGGAGGAACAAGGAACACTGAAGCTTTCTTT,CASHMGGTRNTEAFF
TRBD1,TRBJ2-7,TRBV4-2,few,TGTGCCAGCAGCCAGGTCGGACAGGGGGCCCACGAGCAGTACTTC,CASSQVGQGAHEQYF
TRBD1,TRBJ1-1,TRBV28,once,TGTGCCAGCAGTTTACTAAGGGGGCGCGGTGAAGCTTTCTTT,CASSLLRGRGEAFF
NA,TRBJ2-1,TRBV18,NA,TGTGCCAGCTCACCGAACCCCCAGGGGAATGAGCAGTTCTTC,CASSPNPQGNEQFF
NA,TRBJ1-6,TRBV4-2,NA,TGTGCCAGCAGCCAAGATTCAGGGTGGCGGTCACCCCTCCACTTT,CASSQDSGWRSPLHF
TRBD1,TRBJ1-5,TRBV5-1,NA,TGCGCCAGCAGACCAGACAGGGTGAATCAGCCCCAGCATTTT,CASRPDRVNQPQHF
TRBD2,TRBJ2-2,TRBV7-3,NA,TGTGCCAGCAGCCCCGGTCCCATAGCGGGGGGTTATGCCGGGGAGCTGTTTTTT,CASSPGPIAGGYAGELFF
NA,TRBJ2-1,TRBV7-2,once,TGTGCCAGCAGCTTAGCGTCTTCACAGTACAATGAGCAGTTCTTC,CASSLASSQYNEQFF
TRBD1,TRBJ2-7,TRBV6-5,NA,TGTGCCAGCAGGACCCGGGGACAGGGGGCGGGCGAGCAGTACTTC,CASRTRGQGAGEQYF
NA,TRBJ1-2,TRBV4-2,once,TGTGCCAGCAGCCAAGACGTACAGGGAGTCTATGGCTACACCTTC,CASSQDVQGVYGYTF
NA,TRBJ1-5,TRBV18,once,TGTGCCAGCTCTACTGCCAGCAATCAGCCCCAGCATTTT,CASSTASNQPQHF
TRBD2,TRBJ2-1,TRBV6-6,NA,TGTGCCACCGAATTAGCGGGGGGGCTTAATGAGCAGTTCTTC,CATELAGGLNEQFF
TRBD1,TRBJ1-2,TRBV4-1,NA,TGCGCCAGCAGCCAAGAGGGACAGGGGGCAAGCTATGGCTACACCTTC,CASSQEGQGASYGYTF
NA,TRBJ1-2,TRBV2,NA,TGTGCCAGCAGTTTCGACAGGTTGGGGCGCTATGGCTACACCTTC,CASSFDRLGRYGYTF